This TCR beta chain was profiled in a study of blood T cell repertoires in COVID-19. V lost 0 bases to trimming and J lost 9 bases; unmatched junction nucleotides: 1. CDR3 size: 13 residues. CDR1 and CDR2 (germline): LGHNA, YNFKEQ. How the authors handled the data: Reference gene primer amplification in the assay estimated nucleated cell counts. Measured with immunoSEQ multiplex PCR; TCRdb has only the in-frame clones, and not every one. V and J calls and clone size come straight from that table; D and trimming were deduced from the DNA. The sample lists around 250,000 clones, approximately 89% occurring once.

The receptor's source is a woman in her forties who had been exposed to COVID-19. This chain links TRBV4-2 with TRBJ2-3; 9 positions agree with TRBD1. Sequencing was done on a sample of PBMCs or T cells enriched from blood (not recorded which). CDR3: CASSQEGQGTQYF. The CDR3 nucleotides read TGTGCCAGCAGCCAAGAAGGACAGGGGACGCAGTATTTT.